This record concerns one TCR beta chain sequence. Trimming took 5 bases from V and 3 from J, leaving 14 bases between them. The CDR3 contains 14 residues. Germline-derived CDR1 and CDR2 are SEHNR and FQNEAQ (reference sequence). This sample was taken from a study of T cell responses to AZD1222 COVID-19 vaccine. Libraries were prepared by immunoSEQ multiplex PCR; TCRdb keeps only in-frame clonotypes and omits some of them. The sample has around 190,000 clones; roughly 92% are singletons. Sequences were derived from peripheral blood, sampled 28 days after the second AZD1222 dose. This clonotype was obtained from an adult who received the AZD1222 COVID-19 vaccine. V usage is TRBV7-9 and J usage is TRBJ2-7; tentatively, D is TRBD2 (5 bases). The CDR3, as DNA: TGTGCCAGCAGCAGGACGGGAACACACTACGAGCAGTACTTC. Protein: CASSRTGTHYEQYF. Full variable domain (remainder filled in from reference TRBV7-9 and TRBJ2-7): DTGVSQNPRHKITKRGQNVTFRCDPISEHNRLYWYRQTLGQGPEFLTYFQNEAQLEKSRLLSDRFSAERPKGSFSTLEIQRTEQGDSAMYLCASSRTGTHYEQYFGPGTRLTVT.